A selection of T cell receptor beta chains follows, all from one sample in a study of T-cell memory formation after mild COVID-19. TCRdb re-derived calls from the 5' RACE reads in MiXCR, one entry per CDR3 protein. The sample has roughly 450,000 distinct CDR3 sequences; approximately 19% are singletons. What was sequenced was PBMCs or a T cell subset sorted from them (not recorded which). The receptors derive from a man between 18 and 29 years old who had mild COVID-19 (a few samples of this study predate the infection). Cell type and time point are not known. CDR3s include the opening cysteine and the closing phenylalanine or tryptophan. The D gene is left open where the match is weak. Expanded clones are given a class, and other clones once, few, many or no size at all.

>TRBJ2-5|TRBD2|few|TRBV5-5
TGTGCCAGCAGCGCTGGACTAGCGGGACTCCTGCAAGAGACCCAGTACTTC
CASSAGLAGLLQETQYF
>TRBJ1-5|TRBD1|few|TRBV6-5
TGTGCCAGCAGTTACACCAGGGGGCTAGGGCAGCCCCAGCATTTT
CASSYTRGLGQPQHF
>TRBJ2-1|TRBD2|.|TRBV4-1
TGCGCCAGCAGCCAAGCCCAGCGGGGGGGCAATGAGCAGTTCTTC
CASSQAQRGGNEQFF
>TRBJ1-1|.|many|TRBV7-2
TGTGCCAGCAGCGGAACGGGGGCCACTGAAGCTTTCTTT
CASSGTGATEAFF
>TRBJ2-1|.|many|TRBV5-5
TGTGCCAGCAGCTCGGCCGGGTACTACAATGAGCAGTTCTTC
CASSSAGYYNEQFF
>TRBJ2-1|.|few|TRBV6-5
TGTGCCAGCAGTTACTCTAGCCCCGGTGGGGGGTTTTACAATGAGCAGTTCTTC
CASSYSSPGGGFYNEQFF
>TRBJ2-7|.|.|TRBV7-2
TGTGCCAGCAGCTTAGGTGGTTCCCCCTACGAGCAGTACTTC
CASSLGGSPYEQYF
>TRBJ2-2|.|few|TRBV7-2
TGTGCCAGCAGCTTAATCGGTCAAACTTCCGGGGAGCTGTTTTTT
CASSLIGQTSGELFF
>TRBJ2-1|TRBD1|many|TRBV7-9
TGTGCCAGCAACAGGGGGACAGGGTCCTACAATGAGCAGTTCTTC
CASNRGTGSYNEQFF
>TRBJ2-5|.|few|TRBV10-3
TGTGCCTCCAAGGGGACGGGGTTAGCGGAGCAAGAGACCCAGTACTTC
CASKGTGLAEQETQYF
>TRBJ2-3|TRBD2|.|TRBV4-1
TGCGCCACAGACGGGGGGTCAGATACGCAGTATTTT
CATDGGSDTQYF
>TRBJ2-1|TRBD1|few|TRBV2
TGTGCCAGCAGCCGGGACAGGGATAACAATGAGCAGTTCTTC
CASSRDRDNNEQFF
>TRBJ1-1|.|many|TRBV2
TGTGCCAGCAGTGTTATCGCTGAAGCTTTCTTT
CASSVIAEAFF
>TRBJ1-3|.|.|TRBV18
TGTGCCAGCTCACCTGCGGACGGTCCTGGAAACACCATATATTTT
CASSPADGPGNTIYF
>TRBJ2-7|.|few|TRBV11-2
TGTGCCAGCAGCTTAGGGGGATATACAGGGATTCCCTACGAGCAGTACTTC
CASSLGGYTGIPYEQYF
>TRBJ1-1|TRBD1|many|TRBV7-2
TGTGCCAGCAGCCAGGACAGGGCTCAAACTGAAGCTTTCTTT
CASSQDRAQTEAFF
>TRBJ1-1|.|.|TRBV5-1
TGCGCCAGCAGCTTGGAGGGACAGAACACTGAAGCTTTCTTT
CASSLEGQNTEAFF
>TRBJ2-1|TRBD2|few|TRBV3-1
TGTGCCAGCAGCCAAGGTACTAGCGGGGGTCATGAGCAGTTCTTC
CASSQGTSGGHEQFF
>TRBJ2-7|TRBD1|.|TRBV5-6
TGTGCCAGCAGCTTTAGACAGGGGGTAACCTACGAGCAGTACTTC
CASSFRQGVTYEQYF
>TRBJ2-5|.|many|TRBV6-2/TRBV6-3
TGTGCCAGCAGTTACAGGACTGAAGAGACCCAGTACTTC
CASSYRTEETQYF
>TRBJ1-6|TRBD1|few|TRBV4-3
TGCGCCAGCAGCCCAGCCCCCCCGGGACAGGGTTACGAATCACCCCTCCACTTT
CASSPAPPGQGYESPLHF
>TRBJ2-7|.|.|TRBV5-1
TGCGCCAGCAGCTTTCCTGGGGAGAGCGAGCAGTACTTC
CASSFPGESEQYF
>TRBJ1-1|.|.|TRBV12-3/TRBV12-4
TGTGCCAGCAGTTTCTGGGGGCAGACTGAAGCTTTCTTT
CASSFWGQTEAFF
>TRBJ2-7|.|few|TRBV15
TGTGCCACCAGCAGAGCCTCTAGCTACGAGCAGTACTTC
CATSRASSYEQYF
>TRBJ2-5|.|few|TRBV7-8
TGTGCCAGCAGCTTATTTTCGGGACGGTACCAAGAGACCCAGTACTTC
CASSLFSGRYQETQYF
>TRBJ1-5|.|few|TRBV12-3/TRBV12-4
TGTGCCAGCAGTCCCGGGGACGATTTGGGGAATCAGCCCCAGCATTTT
CASSPGDDLGNQPQHF
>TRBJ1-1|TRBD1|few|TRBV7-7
TGTGCCAGCAGCACCTCGACAGGGACCGAAGCTTTCTTT
CASSTSTGTEAFF
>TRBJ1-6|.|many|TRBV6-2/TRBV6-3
TGTGCCAGCAGTTACTCTGGGAGGCGGACTAGCTCCTATAATTCACCCCTCCACTTT
CASSYSGRRTSSYNSPLHF
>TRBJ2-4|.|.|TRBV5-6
TGTGCCAGCAGCTTGACGGGGGCCATTCAGTACTTC
CASSLTGAIQYF